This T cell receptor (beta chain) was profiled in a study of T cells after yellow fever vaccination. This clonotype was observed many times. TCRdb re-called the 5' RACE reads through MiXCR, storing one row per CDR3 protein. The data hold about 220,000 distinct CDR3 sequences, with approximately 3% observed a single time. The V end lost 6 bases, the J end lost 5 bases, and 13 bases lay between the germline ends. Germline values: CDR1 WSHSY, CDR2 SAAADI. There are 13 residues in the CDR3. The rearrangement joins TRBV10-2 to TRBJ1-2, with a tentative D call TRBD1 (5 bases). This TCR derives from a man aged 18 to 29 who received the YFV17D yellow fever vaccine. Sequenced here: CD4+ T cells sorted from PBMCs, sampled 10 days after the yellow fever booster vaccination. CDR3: CASREGEGYGYTF. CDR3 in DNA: TGCGCCAGCAGGGAAGGGGAGGGGTATGGCTACACCTTC.